The 20 T cell receptor beta chains in this list originate from one sample, sequenced in a study of cytomegalovirus exposure and HLA in healthy donors. 60 Vbeta and 13 Jbeta primers were used in PCR. The data were produced by immunoSEQ multiplex PCR, yet TCRdb's version contains in-frame clones alone and is incomplete. The sample lists 150,000 to 200,000 clones; about 70% were seen once. The material sequenced was PBMCs. These receptors were obtained from a man aged 25 to 45 in good health and CMV-seropositive.

The chain has TRBV19 and TRBJ1-1; no clear D. Germline V gene sequence: CDR1 LNHDA, CDR2 SQIVND (reference sequence). This CDR3 region has 16 residues. The V and J ends lost 4 bases and 3 bases respectively, with 18 bases between them. The chain's CDR3 is CASSTSYSDDYTEAFF. For the CDR3, the DNA is TGTGCCAGTAGTACAAGTTACTCAGACGACTACACTGAAGCTTTCTTT.

The CDR3 nucleotides read TGTGCCAGCAGTGGAACTAGCGGGAGACAAGAGACCCAGTACTTC. Translated: CASSGTSGRQETQYF. The gene calls are TRBV25-1 and TRBJ2-5, with TRBD2 matching 11 bases. Trimming at V came to 4 bases and at J to 2 bases, leaving 3 bases not matched to a gene. Germline V gene data show CDR1 as MGHDK and CDR2 as SYGVNS. The CDR3 has 15 amino acids.

This clone was seen only a few times. The rearrangement joins TRBV28 to TRBJ2-5, with 9 nucleotides matching TRBD1. With the DNA end fitting TRBJ2-7 better, the J assignment may be wrong. The CDR3 extends over 15 amino acids. In germline, CDR1 is MDHEN, CDR2 SYDVKM. The CDR3 bases are TGTGCCAGCAGTCCCCGAGGACAGGGGTTTTACGAGCAGTACTTC. Translating it yields CASSPRGQGFYEQYF.

This chain links TRBV9 with TRBJ1-4; D is unclear. With 4 bases removed from V and 4 bases from J, the gap between germline ends came to 14 bases. This CDR3 has 15 residues. The germline gives CDR1 SGDLS, CDR2 YYNGEE. CDR3 sequence reads: CASSPTLELNEKLFF. The CDR3 bases are TGTGCCAGCAGCCCCACCCTAGAACTTAATGAAAAACTGTTTTTT.

In its sample, this clone was seen many times. The chain carries TRBV15 and TRBJ2-1; 10 nucleotides align to TRBD2. From germline, CDR1 is LNHNV and CDR2 YYDKDF (reference sequence). V shed 8 bases, J shed 4 bases, and the junction held 2 bases outside the gene matches. The CDR3 totals 13 residues. The CDR3 DNA sequence: TGTGCCACCCGACTAGCGGGTTACAATGAGCAGTTCTTC. Protein: CATRLAGYNEQFF.

V gene TRBV5-6 combines with J gene TRBJ1-5; unclear D gene. The CDR3 covers 13 residues. V lost 0 bases, J lost 5 bases, and 6 bases lay in between. Germline assignment: CDR1 SGHDT and CDR2 YYEEEE. The CDR3 DNA is TGTGCCAGCAGCTTGGAGAGGTATCAGCCCCAGCATTTT. It yields the protein CASSLERYQPQHF.

This clone was seen a single time. The chain carries TRBV6-1 and TRBJ2-7; 9 bases line up with TRBD2. There are 16 residues in the CDR3. Unmatched junction bases numbered 9, after V lost 0 bases and J lost 6 bases. Germline V gene lookup returns CDR1 MNHNS and CDR2 SASEGT. In DNA form, the CDR3 reads TGTGCCAGCAGTGAAGCGCTTCGGGGGACTAGCTCCGAGCAGTACTTC. The encoded protein is CASSEALRGTSSEQYF.

A note on this clone: The sample has other DNA sequences that encode this CDR3 too. V usage is TRBV20-1 and J usage is TRBJ1-2, with D unresolved. The germline CDR1 and CDR2 sequences are DFQATT and SNEGSKA (reference sequence). V gave up 6 bases and J gave up 2 bases, with 7 bases separating them. The CDR3 runs 11 residues. The CDR3: CSAGRNYGYTF. The CDR3 nucleotides are TGCAGTGCGGGGAGAAACTATGGCTACACCTTC.

J is TRBJ2-1 and V is TRBV9, with a tentative D call TRBD2 (6 bases). CDR1 SGDLS and CDR2 YYNGEE come from the germline V gene. This CDR3 has 17 amino acids. Deletions cut 3 bases from V and 0 bases from J, with 16 bases between. The CDR3 reads CASSAQTSTSSYNEQFF. The CDR3 DNA reads TGTGCCAGCAGCGCCCAAACTAGCACAAGCTCCTACAATGAGCAGTTCTTC.

In this sample, this clone turned up a few times. V is TRBV7-3 and J is TRBJ2-2; 8 bases are a match to TRBD2. CDR3 length equals 17 residues. The V and J ends lost 4 bases and 4 bases, in that order; junction bases with no gene match: 11. Germline CDR1 is SGHTA and CDR2 is FQGTGA. The CDR3, as DNA: TGTGCCAGCAGCTCACCATCAGCGGGAGACCTCACCGGGGAGCTGTTTTTT. This sequence encodes CASSSPSAGDLTGELFF.

About this clone itself: The junction shows a germline mismatch at one end, possibly a read error. This chain joins TRBV2 and TRBJ2-1; 8 positions agree with TRBD1. CDR3 length equals 15 residues. CDR1 SNHLY and CDR2 FYNNEI come from the germline V gene. CDR3 DNA: TGTGCCGGCAGTGAACTTGGACTGACAGGGGATGAGCAGTTCTTC. It yields the protein CAGSELGLTGDEQFF.

This clone has just one count. This chain connects TRBV14 to TRBJ2-1; a weak D match, TRBD1 (6 bases). CDR1 is SGHDN and CDR2 is FVKESK in the germline V gene. The CDR3 loop spans 13 amino acids. Trimming shortened V by 3 bases and J by 10 bases, and 13 bases separated the two germline ends. This CDR3 is CASSHLGTNEQFF. Written as DNA, the CDR3 is TGTGCCAGCAGCCACCTAGGGACAAACGAGCAGTTCTTC.

V usage is TRBV12-5 and J usage is TRBJ2-7; 11 nucleotides line up with TRBD2. This CDR3 has 16 amino acids. The junction had 3 bases not matched to a gene; V was cut back by 1 base and J by 1 base. CDR1 and CDR2 from the germline V gene are LGHNT and FRNRAP. CDR3 amino acids: CASGLAGLAASYEQYF. The CDR3 nucleotides read TGTGCTAGTGGTTTGGCGGGACTAGCGGCTTCCTACGAGCAGTACTTC.

The chain recombines TRBV5-4 with TRBJ1-2; 7 positions match TRBD1. CDR1 is SGHNT, CDR2 YYREEE, per germline (reference sequence). V gave up 3 bases and J gave up 4 bases; unmatched junction bases: 6. This CDR3 has 14 residues. Here the CDR3 reads CASSYGTDPYGYTF. In DNA form, the CDR3 reads TGTGCCAGCAGCTACGGGACAGATCCCTATGGCTACACCTTC. The variable domain in full, completed from reference TRBV5-4 and TRBJ1-2, reads ETGVTQSPTHLIKTRGQQVTLRCSSQSGHNTVSWYQQALGQGPQFIFQYYREEENGRGNFPPRFSGLQFPNYSSELNVNALELDDSALYLCASSYGTDPYGYTFGSGTRLTVV.

This clone has only a few counts. The CDR3 DNA reads TGTGCCAGCAGCCAAGGGTTAATTACCCAGGAGACCCAGTACTTC. It codes for CASSQGLITQETQYF. The chain carries TRBV4-2 and TRBJ2-5, with unresolved D. The CDR3 length is 15 residues. V gave up 1 base and J gave up 5 bases, with 14 bases separating them. CDR1 is LGHNA, CDR2 YNFKEQ, per germline.

This clone was picked up one time. The rearrangement joins TRBV29-1 to TRBJ1-4; weak D call: TRBD1 (5 bases). Deletions cut 7 bases from V and 3 bases from J, with 12 bases between. Germline CDR1 SQVTM, CDR2 ANQGSEA. This CDR3 contains 13 residues. The CDR3 loop reads CSAGHSANEKLFF. DNA for the CDR3: TGCAGCGCTGGACACTCAGCTAATGAAAAACTGTTTTTT. Full variable domain (outside the CDR3, taken from reference TRBV29-1 and TRBJ1-4): SAVISQKPSRDICQRGTSLTIQCQVDSQVTMMFWYRQQPGQSLTLIATANQGSEATYESGFVIDKFPISRPNLTFSTLTVSNMSPEDSSIYLCSAGHSANEKLFFGSGTQLSVL.

This clone has just a few counts. J is TRBJ2-7 and V is TRBV2, with D possibly matching TRBD1 (6 bases). V was pared by 11 bases and J by 4 bases, with 18 bases between. CDR3 length equals 13 residues. Germline V CDR1 and CDR2: SNHLY, FYNNEI. For the CDR3, the DNA is TGTGCCGGGACACAGGGCGCTTCTTACGAGCAGTACTTC. Its translation: CAGTQGASYEQYF.

This clone is a singleton in its sample. The rearrangement links TRBV12-5 to TRBJ2-7; 7 bases line up with TRBD1. The germline V gene encodes CDR1 LGHNT and CDR2 FRNRAP. CDR3 length: 14 residues. Losses at the gene ends were 5 bases for V and 0 bases for J; bases not matched to a gene: 4. The CDR3 loop is CASGRDSDSYEQYF. Written as DNA, the CDR3 is TGTGCTAGTGGTCGGGACAGCGACTCCTACGAGCAGTACTTC. Variable domain in full (rest from reference TRBV12-5 and TRBJ2-7): DARVTQTPRHKVTEMGQEVTMRCQPILGHNTVFWYRQTMMQGLELLAYFRNRAPLDDSGMPKDRFSAEMPDATLATLKIQPSEPRDSAVYFCASGRDSDSYEQYFGPGTRLTVT.

The chain is built from TRBV6-5 and TRBJ2-3; D uncertain. Trimming left V 0 bases short and J 2 bases short, with 3 bases between. The CDR3 runs to 13 residues. The germline V gene has CDR1 MNHEY and CDR2 SVGAGI. The CDR3 loop is CASSYSYTDTQYF. The CDR3 nucleotides are TGTGCCAGCAGTTACTCCTACACAGATACGCAGTATTTT.

The chain uses TRBV11-2 and TRBJ1-4; tentatively, D is TRBD1 (5 bases). The CDR3 spans 16 residues. Germline V gives CDR1 SGHAT, CDR2 FQNNGV. V lost 2 bases and J 4 bases, leaving 14 bases between the germline ends. For the CDR3, the DNA is TGTGCCAGCAGCTTAATATCCTGGGGGGGTAATGAAAAACTGTTTTTT. Its protein product is CASSLISWGGNEKLFF. The full variable domain, in which reference TRBV11-2 and TRBJ1-4 provide the parts outside the CDR3, is EAGVAQSPRYKIIEKRQSVAFWCNPISGHATLYWYQQILGQGPKLLIQFQNNGVVDDSQLPKDRFSAERLKGVDSTLKIQPAKLEDSAVYLCASSLISWGGNEKLFFGSGTQLSVL.